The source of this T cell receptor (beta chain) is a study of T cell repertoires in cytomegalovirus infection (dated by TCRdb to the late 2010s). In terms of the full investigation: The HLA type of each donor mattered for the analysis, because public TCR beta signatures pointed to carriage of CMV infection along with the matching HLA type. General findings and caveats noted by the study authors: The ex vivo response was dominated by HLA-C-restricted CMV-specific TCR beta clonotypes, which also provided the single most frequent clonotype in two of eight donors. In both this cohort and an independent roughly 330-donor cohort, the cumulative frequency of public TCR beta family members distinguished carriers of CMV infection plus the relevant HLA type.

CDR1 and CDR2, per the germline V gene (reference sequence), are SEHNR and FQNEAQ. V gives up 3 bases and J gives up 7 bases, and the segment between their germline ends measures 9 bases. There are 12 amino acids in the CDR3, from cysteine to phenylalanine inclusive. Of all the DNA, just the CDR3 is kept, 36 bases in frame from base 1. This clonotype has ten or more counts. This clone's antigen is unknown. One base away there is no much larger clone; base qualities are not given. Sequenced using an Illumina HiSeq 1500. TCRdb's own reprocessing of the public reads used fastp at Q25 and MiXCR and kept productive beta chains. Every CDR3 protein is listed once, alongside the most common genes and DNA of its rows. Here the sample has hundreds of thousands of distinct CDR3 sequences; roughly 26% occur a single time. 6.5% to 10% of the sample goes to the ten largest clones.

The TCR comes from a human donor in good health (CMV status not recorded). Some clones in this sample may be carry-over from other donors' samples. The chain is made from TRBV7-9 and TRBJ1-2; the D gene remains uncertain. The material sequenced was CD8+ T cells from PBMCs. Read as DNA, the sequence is TGTGCCAGCAGCTTCGCTGGCGGTGGCTACACCTTC. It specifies CASSFAGGGYTF.